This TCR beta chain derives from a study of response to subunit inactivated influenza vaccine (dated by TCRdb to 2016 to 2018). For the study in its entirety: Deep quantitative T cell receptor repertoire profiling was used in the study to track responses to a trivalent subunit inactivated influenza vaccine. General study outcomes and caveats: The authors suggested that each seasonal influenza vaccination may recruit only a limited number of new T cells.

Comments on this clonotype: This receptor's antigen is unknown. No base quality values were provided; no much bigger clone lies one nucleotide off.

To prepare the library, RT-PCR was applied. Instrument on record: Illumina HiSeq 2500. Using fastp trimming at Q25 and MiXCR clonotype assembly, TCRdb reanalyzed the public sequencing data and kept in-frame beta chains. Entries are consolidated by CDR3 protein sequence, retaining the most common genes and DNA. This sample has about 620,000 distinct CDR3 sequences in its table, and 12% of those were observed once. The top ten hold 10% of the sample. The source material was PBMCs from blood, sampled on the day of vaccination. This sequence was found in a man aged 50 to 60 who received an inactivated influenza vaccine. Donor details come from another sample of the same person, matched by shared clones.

DNA sequence: TGTGCCAGCAAGCGGGGGGCCCTCACAGATACGCAGTATTTT. This encodes CASKRGALTDTQYF. The chain employs TRBV12-3 or TRBV12-4 and TRBJ2-3; TRBD2 matches 9 bases in the middle. The CDR3 covers 14 residues, taking in both the cysteine and the phenylalanine. CDR3 DNA only is kept here, 42 bases in frame from base 1. V is pruned by 7 bases and J by 2 bases, leaving 4 bases of the junction without a gene match.